The sequence of this TCR beta chain was determined in a study of response to subunit inactivated influenza vaccine. Comments on this clonotype: Its antigen is not identified.

Trimming left V 6 bases short and J 6 bases short, with 12 bases between. CDR3 length: 12 residues. Overall study results and limits: Only a handful of new T cells, the authors suggested, are recruited with each seasonal influenza vaccination.

TCRdb analysed the RT-PCR reads with MiXCR anew, one entry per CDR3 protein. The top ten clones hold roughly 10% of a sample with 800,000 or so distinct CDR3 sequences, 21% of them seen once. The material was PBMCs from blood, obtained 4 to 6 days after vaccination. The TCR was taken from a man aged 50-59 years who received an inactivated influenza vaccine. The J gene is TRBJ2-7, the V gene TRBV12-3 or TRBV12-4, with D perhaps TRBD1 (5 bases). CDR3 protein: CASSSRVGEQYF. The DNA for the CDR3 is TGTGCCAGCAGCTCCAGGGTGGGCGAGCAGTACTTC.